This T cell receptor (beta chain) was identified during a study of blood T cell repertoires in COVID-19. For the study at large: Samples came from the United States, Italy and Spain, spanning acute and convalescent COVID-19.

Followed longitudinally, the Seattle patients had been enrolled during active infection. V lost 5 bases, J lost 4 bases, and 2 bases stayed unmatched. Germline loops: CDR1 MDHEN, CDR2 SYDVKM. This CDR3 comprises 13 residues. This clone was picked up a small number of times. In the original processing: Reference gene primers were amplified, and this amplification served to estimate nucleated cell counts. Repertoires were generated with immunoSEQ multiplex PCR, while TCRdb's copy carries only in-frame clones and drops some. V and J calls plus clone size are reproduced from that table; the DNA served to infer D and trimming. This repertoire shows some 270,000 clones, about 82% found once; its top ten account for approximately 6%.

Sequencing used peripheral blood. The chain is built from TRBV28 and TRBJ1-5; 7 nucleotides line up with TRBD1. The source of this sequence is an elderly woman with COVID-19, enrolled during active disease. Here the CDR3 reads CASSADRNQPQHF. The CDR3 nucleotides are TGTGCCAGCAGTGCGGACAGGAATCAGCCCCAGCATTTT.